The following is a TCR beta chain sequence with its context. These data belong to a study of T cells in Graves' hyperthyroidism and ophthalmopathy. The CDR3 contains 13 residues. Deletions cut 2 bases from V and 9 bases from J, with 11 bases between. Germline V lookup: CDR1 SGHTA, CDR2 FQGNSA. From RNA transcripts, TCR beta CDR3 regions were amplified. The primer set for the first-round RT-PCR of the TCR CDR3 was HTBI. TCRdb called the multiplex PCR reads again in MiXCR, with one record for every CDR3 protein. This sample has around 620,000 distinct CDR3 sequences, with about 43% found just once. The chain uses TRBV7-2 and TRBJ2-1; D not resolved. This clonotype was obtained from an adult woman with Graves' disease, either hyperthyroidism or ophthalmopathy (not recorded which). Material: peripheral blood or thyroid tissue (not recorded which). The CDR3 DNA sequence: TGTGCCAGCAGCTTAAATCACGGTGGTGAGCAGTTCTTC. Protein sequence: CASSLNHGGEQFF.